This T cell receptor (beta chain) was captured by sequencing in a study of early T cells in non-severe SARS-CoV-2 infection. This CDR3 has 15 residues. Trimming shortened V by 5 bases and J by 0 bases, and 11 bases separated the two germline ends. The germline V gene has CDR1 SEHNR and CDR2 FQNEAQ (reference sequence). Ten or more counts support this clonotype. Each CDR3 protein gets one entry after TCRdb re-called the 5' RACE reads with MiXCR. Of 45,000 or so distinct CDR3 sequences in the sample, 6% to 8.5% were seen once. The receptor was isolated from an adult who was a healthcare worker with PCR-confirmed SARS-CoV-2 infection or an uninfected control (not recorded which). This chain links TRBV7-9 with TRBJ2-1; perhaps TRBD2 as D (6 bases). Sequencing was performed on whole blood. The CDR3 nucleotides are TGTGCCAGCAGCCCCGGGGGTAGCTCCTACAATGAGCAGTTCTTC. This gives the protein CASSPGGSSYNEQFF. Looking up the rest from reference TRBV7-9 and TRBJ2-1 gives the full variable domain: DTGVSQNPRHKITKRGQNVTFRCDPISEHNRLYWYRQTLGQGPEFLTYFQNEAQLEKSRLLSDRFSAERPKGSFSTLEIQRTEQGDSAMYLCASSPGGSSYNEQFFGPGTRLTVL.